Sequencing of this T cell receptor beta chain was carried out in a study of blood T cell repertoires in COVID-19. TCRdb keeps only in-frame clones here, not all; method: immunoSEQ multiplex PCR. The sample records over 200,000 clones, 86% being singletons. This CDR3 is 12 amino acids long. V lost 5 bases to trimming and J lost 1 base, with 6 bases between them. Germline CDR1 reads SGHRS; CDR2 reads YFSETQ. The sample consisted of peripheral blood. This chain links TRBV5-1 with TRBJ2-5; D remains ambiguous. The receptor was derived from a man aged 30 to 39 who had recovered from COVID-19. The CDR3 region is CASRQSQETQYF. The CDR3 coding sequence is TGCGCCAGCAGACAAAGCCAAGAGACCCAGTACTTC.